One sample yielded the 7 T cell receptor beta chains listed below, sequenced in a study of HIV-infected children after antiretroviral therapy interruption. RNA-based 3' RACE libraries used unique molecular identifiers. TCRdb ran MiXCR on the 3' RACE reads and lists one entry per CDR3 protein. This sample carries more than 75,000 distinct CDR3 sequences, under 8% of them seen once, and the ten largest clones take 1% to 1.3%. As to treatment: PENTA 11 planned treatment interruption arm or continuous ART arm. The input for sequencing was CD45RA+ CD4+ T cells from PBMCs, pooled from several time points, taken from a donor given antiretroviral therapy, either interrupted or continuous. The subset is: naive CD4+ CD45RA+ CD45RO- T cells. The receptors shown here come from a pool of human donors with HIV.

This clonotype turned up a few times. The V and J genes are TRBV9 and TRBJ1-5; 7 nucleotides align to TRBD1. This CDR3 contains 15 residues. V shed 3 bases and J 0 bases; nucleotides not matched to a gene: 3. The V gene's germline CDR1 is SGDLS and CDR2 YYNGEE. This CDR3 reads CASSGGQYSNQPQHF. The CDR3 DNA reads TGTGCCAGCAGCGGGGGACAGTATAGCAATCAGCCCCAGCATTTT.

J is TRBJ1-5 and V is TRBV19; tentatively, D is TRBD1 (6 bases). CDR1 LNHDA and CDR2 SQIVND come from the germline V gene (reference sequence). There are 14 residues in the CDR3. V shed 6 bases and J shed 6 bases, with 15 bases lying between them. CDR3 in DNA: TGTGCCAGTAGGAGGGGGGCTGGCGGTCAGCCCCAGCATTTT. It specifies CASRRGAGGQPQHF.

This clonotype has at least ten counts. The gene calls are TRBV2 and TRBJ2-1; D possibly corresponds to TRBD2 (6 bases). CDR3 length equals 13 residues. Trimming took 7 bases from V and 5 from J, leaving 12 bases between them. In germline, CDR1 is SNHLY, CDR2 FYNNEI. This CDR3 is CASKRGTNNEQFF. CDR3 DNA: TGTGCCAGCAAACGGGGGACCAACAATGAGCAGTTCTTC.

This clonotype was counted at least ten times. CDR3 residues: CASSQGLGLSSGANVLTF. In DNA, the CDR3 is TGCGCCAGCAGTCAGGGGCTCGGCCTAAGCTCTGGGGCCAACGTCCTGACTTTC. The chain uses TRBV23-1 and TRBJ2-6; D is possibly TRBD1 (5 bases). TRBV23-1 is noted as an ORF with a role that remains uncertain. Trimming shortened V by 3 bases and J by 0 bases, and 15 bases separated the two germline ends. This CDR3 has 18 amino acids.

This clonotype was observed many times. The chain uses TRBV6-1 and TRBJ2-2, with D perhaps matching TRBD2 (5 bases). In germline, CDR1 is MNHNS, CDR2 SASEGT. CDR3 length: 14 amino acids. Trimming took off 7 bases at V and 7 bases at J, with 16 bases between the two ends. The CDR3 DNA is TGTGCCAGCACGGGGTTAGGTATCAGCGGGGAGCTGTTTTTT. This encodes CASTGLGISGELFF.

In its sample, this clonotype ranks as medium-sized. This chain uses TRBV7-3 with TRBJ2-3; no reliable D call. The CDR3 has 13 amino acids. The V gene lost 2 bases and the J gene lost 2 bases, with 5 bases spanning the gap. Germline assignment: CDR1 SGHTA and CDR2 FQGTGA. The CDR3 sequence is CASSLLTTDTQYF. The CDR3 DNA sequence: TGTGCCAGCAGCTTACTTACCACAGATACGCAGTATTTT. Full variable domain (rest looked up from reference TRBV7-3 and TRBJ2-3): GAGVSQTPSNKVTEKGKYVELRCDPISGHTALYWYRQSLGQGPEFLIYFQGTGAADDSGLPNDRFFAVRPEGSVSTLKIQRTERGDSAVYLCASSLLTTDTQYFGPGTRLTVL.

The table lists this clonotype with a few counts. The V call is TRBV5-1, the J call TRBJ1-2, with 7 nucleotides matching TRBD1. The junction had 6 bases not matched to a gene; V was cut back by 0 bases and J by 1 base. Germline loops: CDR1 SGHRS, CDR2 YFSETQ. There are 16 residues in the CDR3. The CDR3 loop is CASSLAGPGGNYGYTF. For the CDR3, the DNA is TGCGCCAGCAGCTTGGCCGGGCCAGGGGGTAACTATGGCTACACCTTC.